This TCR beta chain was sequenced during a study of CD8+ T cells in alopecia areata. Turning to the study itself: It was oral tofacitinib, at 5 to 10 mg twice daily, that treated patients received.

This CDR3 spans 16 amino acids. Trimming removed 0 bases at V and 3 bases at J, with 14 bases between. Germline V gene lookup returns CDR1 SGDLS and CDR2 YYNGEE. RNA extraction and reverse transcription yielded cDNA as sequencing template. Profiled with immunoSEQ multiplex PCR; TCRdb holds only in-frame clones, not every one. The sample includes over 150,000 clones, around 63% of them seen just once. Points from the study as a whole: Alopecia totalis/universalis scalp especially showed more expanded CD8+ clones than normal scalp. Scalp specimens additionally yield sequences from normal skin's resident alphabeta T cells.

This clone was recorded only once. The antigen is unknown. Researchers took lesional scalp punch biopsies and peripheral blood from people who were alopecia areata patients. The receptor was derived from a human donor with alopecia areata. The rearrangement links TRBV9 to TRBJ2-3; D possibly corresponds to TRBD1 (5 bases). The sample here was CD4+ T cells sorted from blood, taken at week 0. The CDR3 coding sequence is TGTGCCAGCAGCGTAGGCGCCAGGGAACGAACAGATACGCAGTATTTT. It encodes CASSVGARERTDTQYF.